Given below is one TCR beta chain in context. Its antigen is not known. The data belong to a study of graft-versus-host responses after intestinal transplantation. Study-level information: Transplants were multivisceral, liver-intestinal, or isolated intestinal. Recipients across the board were started on anti-thymocyte globulin induction, then kept on tacrolimus and steroids for two to four years.

Study outcomes and limitations: Allografts of one patient group, those with graft-donor T cell macrochimerism, had high graft-versus-host to host-versus-graft clonal ratios. Circulating GvH clones peaking coincided with falling HvG clones soon after transplant.

Some clones are missing from TCRdb's copy, which holds only in-frame ones; the method was immunoSEQ multiplex PCR. The sample has around 96,000 clones, about 93% seen once. The sequence derives from a human donor who received an intestinal transplant. The sequencing here drew on unstimulated CD4+ T cells sorted from spleen or lymph node cells, taken before intestinal transplant.

CDR3 amino acids: CASSQDEFSGGTRLLLNYGYTF. Written as DNA, the CDR3 is TGTGCCAGCAGCCAAGATGAGTTTTCCGGGGGAACCCGCCTTCTTTTAAACTATGGCTACACCTTC. This rearrangement joins TRBV4-2 to TRBJ1-2; D perhaps matches TRBD1 (5 bases). CDR1 and CDR2 (germline): LGHNA, YNFKEQ. This CDR3 has 22 residues. The V end was cut by 0 bases, the J end by 2 bases, with 31 bases between.